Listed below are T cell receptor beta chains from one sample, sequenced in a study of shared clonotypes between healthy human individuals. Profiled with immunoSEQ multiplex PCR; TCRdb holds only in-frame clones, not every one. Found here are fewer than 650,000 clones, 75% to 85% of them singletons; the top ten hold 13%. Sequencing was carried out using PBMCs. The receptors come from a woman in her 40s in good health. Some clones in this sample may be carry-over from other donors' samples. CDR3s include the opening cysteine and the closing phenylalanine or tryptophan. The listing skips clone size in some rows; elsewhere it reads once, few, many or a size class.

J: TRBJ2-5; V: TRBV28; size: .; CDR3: CASSDNLETQYF
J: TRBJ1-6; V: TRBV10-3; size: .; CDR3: CAIRRLGDNSPLHF
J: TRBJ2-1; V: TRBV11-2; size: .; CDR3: CASSLERGRGEQFF
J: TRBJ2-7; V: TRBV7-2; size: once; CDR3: CASSRGTSVYSYEQYF
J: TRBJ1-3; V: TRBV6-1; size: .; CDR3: CASSEETGAGNTIYF
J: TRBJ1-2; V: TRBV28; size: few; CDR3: CASSTRDSYGYTF
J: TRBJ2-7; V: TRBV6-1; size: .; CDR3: CASSEDGTSGTYEQYF
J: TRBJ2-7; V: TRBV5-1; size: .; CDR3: CASSLGTGESYEQYF
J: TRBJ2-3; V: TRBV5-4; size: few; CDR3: CASSFRTGGTDTQYF
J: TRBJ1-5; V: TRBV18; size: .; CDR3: CASSPSGLTGPQHF
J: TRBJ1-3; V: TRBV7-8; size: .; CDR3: CASSLVQGPRNTIYF
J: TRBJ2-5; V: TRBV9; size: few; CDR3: CASSVGPGLTETQYF
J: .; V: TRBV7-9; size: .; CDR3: CASTTGGKSYEQYF
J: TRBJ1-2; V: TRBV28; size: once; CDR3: CASTLREGYGYTF
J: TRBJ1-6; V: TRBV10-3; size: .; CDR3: CAITDRGSSPLHF
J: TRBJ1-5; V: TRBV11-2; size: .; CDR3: CASSSGYNQPQHF
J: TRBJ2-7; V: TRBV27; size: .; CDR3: CASSLWRASGSYEQYF
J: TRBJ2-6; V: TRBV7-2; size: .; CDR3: CASSLQGATGANVLTF
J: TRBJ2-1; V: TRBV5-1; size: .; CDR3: CASSVSSGMFNEQFF
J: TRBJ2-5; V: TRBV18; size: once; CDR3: CASSPQAKETQYF
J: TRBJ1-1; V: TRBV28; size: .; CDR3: CASSLRTEAFF